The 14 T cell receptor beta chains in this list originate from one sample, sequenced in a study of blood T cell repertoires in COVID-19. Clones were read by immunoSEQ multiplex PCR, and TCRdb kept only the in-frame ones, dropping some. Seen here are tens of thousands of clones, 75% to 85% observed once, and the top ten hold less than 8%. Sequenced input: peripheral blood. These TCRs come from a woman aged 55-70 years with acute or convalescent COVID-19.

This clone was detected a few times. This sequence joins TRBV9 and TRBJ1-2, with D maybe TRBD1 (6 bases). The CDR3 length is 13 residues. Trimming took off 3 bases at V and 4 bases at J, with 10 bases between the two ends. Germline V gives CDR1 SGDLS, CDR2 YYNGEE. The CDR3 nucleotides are TGTGCCAGCAGCGCAGGACAGAGCTATGGCTACACCTTC. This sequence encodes CASSAGQSYGYTF.

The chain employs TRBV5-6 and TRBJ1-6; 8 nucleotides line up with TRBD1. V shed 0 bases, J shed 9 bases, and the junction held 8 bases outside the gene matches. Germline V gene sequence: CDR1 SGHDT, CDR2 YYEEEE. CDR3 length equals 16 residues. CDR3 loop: CASSLVKQGGSSPLHF. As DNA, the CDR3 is TGTGCCAGCAGCTTGGTTAAACAGGGGGGCAGTTCACCCCTCCACTTT.

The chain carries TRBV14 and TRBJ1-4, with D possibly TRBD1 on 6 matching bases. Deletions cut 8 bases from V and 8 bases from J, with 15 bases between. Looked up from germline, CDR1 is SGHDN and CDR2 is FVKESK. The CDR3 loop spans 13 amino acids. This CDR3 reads CASRAGVAEKLFF. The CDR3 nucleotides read TGTGCCAGCCGCGCAGGGGTGGCGGAAAAACTGTTTTTT.

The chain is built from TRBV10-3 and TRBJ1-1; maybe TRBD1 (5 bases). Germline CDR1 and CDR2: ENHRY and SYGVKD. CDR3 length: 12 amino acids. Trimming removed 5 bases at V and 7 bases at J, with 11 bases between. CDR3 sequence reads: CAISRGSGEAFF. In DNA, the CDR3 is TGTGCCATCAGTCGGGGGAGCGGTGAAGCTTTCTTT.

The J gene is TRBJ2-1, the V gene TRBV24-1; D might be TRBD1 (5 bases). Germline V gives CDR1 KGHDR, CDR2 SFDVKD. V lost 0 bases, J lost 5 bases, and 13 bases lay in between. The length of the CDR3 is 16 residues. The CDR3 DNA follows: TGTGCCACCAGTGATTTGAGGGCAGGGCTGAACAATGAGCAGTTCTTC. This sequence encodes CATSDLRAGLNNEQFF.

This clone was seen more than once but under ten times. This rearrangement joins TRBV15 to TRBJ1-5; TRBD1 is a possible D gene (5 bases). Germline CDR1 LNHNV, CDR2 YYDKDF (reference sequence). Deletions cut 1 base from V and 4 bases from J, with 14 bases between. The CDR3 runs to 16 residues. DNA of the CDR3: TGTGCCACCAGCAGAGCTCTTCAGGGAGGTAATCAGCCCCAGCATTTT. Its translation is CATSRALQGGNQPQHF.

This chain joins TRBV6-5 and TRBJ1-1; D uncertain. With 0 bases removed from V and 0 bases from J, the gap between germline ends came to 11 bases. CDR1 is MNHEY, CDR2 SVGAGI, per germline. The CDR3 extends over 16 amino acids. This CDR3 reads CASSYSIPGVNTEAFF. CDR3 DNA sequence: TGTGCCAGCAGTTACTCGATTCCGGGAGTGAACACTGAAGCTTTCTTT.

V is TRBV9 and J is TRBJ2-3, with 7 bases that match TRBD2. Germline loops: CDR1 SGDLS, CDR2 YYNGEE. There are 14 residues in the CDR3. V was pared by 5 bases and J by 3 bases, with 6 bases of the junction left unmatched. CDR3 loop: CASSVLAETDTQYF. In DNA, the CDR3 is TGTGCCAGCAGTGTCCTAGCGGAGACAGATACGCAGTATTTT.

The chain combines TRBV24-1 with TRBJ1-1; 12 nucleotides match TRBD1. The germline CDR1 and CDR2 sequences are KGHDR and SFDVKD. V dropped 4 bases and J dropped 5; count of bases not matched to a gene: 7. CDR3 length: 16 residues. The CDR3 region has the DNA TGTGCCACCAGTGACGGGACAGGGGGCCTAGGAACTGAAGCTTTCTTT. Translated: CATSDGTGGLGTEAFF.

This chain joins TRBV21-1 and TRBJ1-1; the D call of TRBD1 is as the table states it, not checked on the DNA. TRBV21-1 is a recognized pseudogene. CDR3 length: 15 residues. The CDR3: CASSKSTGRNTEAFF. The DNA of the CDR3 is TGTGCCAGCAGCAAAAGTACAGGGAGAAACACTGAAGCTTTCTTT.

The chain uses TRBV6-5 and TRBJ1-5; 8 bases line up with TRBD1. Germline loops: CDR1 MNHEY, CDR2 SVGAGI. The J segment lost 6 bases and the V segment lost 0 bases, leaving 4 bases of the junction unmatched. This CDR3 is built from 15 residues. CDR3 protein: CASSYSGQGSQPQHF. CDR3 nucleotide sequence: TGTGCCAGCAGTTACTCTGGACAGGGTAGTCAGCCCCAGCATTTT.

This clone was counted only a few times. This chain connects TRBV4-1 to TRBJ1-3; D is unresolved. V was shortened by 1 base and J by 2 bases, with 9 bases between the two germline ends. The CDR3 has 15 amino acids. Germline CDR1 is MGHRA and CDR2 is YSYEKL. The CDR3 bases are TGCGCCAGCAGCCAAGCTATTCTCCCTGGAAACACCATATATTTT. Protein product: CASSQAILPGNTIYF.

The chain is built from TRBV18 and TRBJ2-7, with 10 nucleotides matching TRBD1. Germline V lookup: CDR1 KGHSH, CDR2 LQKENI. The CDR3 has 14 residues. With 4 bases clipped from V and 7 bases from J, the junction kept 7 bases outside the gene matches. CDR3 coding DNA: TGTGCCAGCTCACGGGGACAGGGGCTGGGGGAGCAGTACTTC. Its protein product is CASSRGQGLGEQYF.

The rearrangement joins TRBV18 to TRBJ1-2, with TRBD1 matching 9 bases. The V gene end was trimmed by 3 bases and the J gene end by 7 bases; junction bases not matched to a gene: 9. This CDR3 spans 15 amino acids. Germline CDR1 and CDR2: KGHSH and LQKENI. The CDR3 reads CASSPSDRGTIGYTF. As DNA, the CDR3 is TGTGCCAGCTCACCCAGCGACAGGGGGACGATTGGCTACACCTTC.